This TCR beta chain was captured in a study of T-cell reconstitution after alpha-beta-depleted transplantation in children. Study conclusions and caveats: There were reportedly several hundred expanded graft clones from which alpha-beta T cells came about two months after transplant. T cells produced anew were the main source of T-cell counts and diversity one year after transplant. Surviving recipient cells, namely T cells and thymic progenitors, were the source of high day-60 TCRbeta diversity in some patients.

Trimming removed 4 bases from V and 4 bases from J, with 11 bases in between. Germline values: CDR1 SQVTM, CDR2 ANQGSEA. This CDR3 has 13 residues. This clonotype showed up just a few times. Its antigen remains unknown. A library of TCRbeta sequences, prepared with unique molecular identifiers, was generated. Each CDR3 protein is one row after TCRdb ran MiXCR on the PCR reads. The table has about 58,000 distinct CDR3 sequences, roughly 46% seen once; the top ten hold 98%. V is TRBV29-1 and J is TRBJ2-1; D ambiguous. The starting material was PBMCs, mostly from graft donor cells, obtained 360 days after TCRalphabeta/CD19-depleted stem cell transplant. The sequence was collected from a male patient younger than 18 who had a stem cell transplant for acute lymphoblastic leukemia, so the T cells may come from the graft donor. Written as DNA, the CDR3 is TGCAGCGTTGCTGGAAGGACGTACAATGAGCAGTTCTTC. Translated: CSVAGRTYNEQFF.